This entry concerns a single T cell receptor (beta chain). TCRdb's copy holds only in-frame clones and misses some; the assay was immunoSEQ multiplex PCR. The sample has approximately 68,000 clones, 80% to 90% seen once. The entry originates in a study of neoadjuvant anti-PD-1 for oral cavity cancer. Time point of the sample: after neoadjuvant nivolumab, at surgical resection. With 6 bases removed from V and 4 bases from J, the gap between germline ends came to 18 bases. In germline, CDR1 is SGHTS, CDR2 YDEGEE. The CDR3 covers 15 residues. The genes are TRBV5-8 and TRBJ2-3, with D perhaps matching TRBD2 (6 bases). The sequence was obtained from a person aged 35 to 85 with oral cavity squamous cell carcinoma. The sample was PBMCs, taken after nivolumab (anti-PD-1) treatment. CDR3 region: CASTRLGGGADTQYF. CDR3 nucleotide sequence: TGTGCCAGCACCCGATTGGGGGGTGGTGCAGATACGCAGTATTTT.